This T cell receptor beta chain was profiled in a study of T cells in Graves' hyperthyroidism and ophthalmopathy. General study results and limits: In simple terms, a model built on 13 V-J features told ophthalmopathy apart from stable hyperthyroidism. Blood also held most thyroid clonotypes expanded beyond 0.001.

RNA transcripts yielded amplified TCR beta CDR3 regions. A first-round RT-PCR of the TCR CDR3 used the HTBI primer set. TCRdb called the multiplex PCR reads again in MiXCR, with one record for every CDR3 protein. The table shows over 450,000 distinct CDR3 sequences, with roughly 15% occurring only once. Individuals with ophthalmopathy presented a Clinical Activity Score of at least 3, a NOSPECS grade of at least 4 and a duration under 3 months. Diagnosis relied on clinical symptoms, serum thyroxine and TRAb, thyroid ultrasound and orbital computed tomography. The CDR3 totals 15 residues. Germline V gene data show CDR1 as WSHSY and CDR2 as SAAADI. V shed 2 bases and J 5 bases; nucleotides not matched to a gene: 7. Notes on this clonotype: The antigen is unknown.

Sequenced input: blood. This chain joins TRBV10-2 and TRBJ2-7; 9 nucleotides agree with TRBD1. This receptor was obtained from a woman in her late teens or twenties with Graves' ophthalmopathy. This chain's CDR3 is CASSEPDRGRDEQYF. CDR3 in DNA: TGCGCCAGCAGTGAGCCGGACAGGGGACGGGACGAGCAGTACTTC.